The 4 T cell receptor beta chains below were found in one sample sequenced in a study of OX40 agonist ivuxolimab in advanced cancers. The protocol was immunoSEQ multiplex PCR, while the TCRdb copy is restricted to in-frame clones and leaves out a portion. Seen here are about 54,000 clones, approximately 90% observed once, and the top ten hold over 10%. Sequenced here: CD4+ or CD8+ T cells sorted from blood, sampled in a trial of the OX40 agonist ivuxolimab. These receptors were collected from an adult with an advanced solid tumor such as melanoma, head and neck, liver or kidney cancer.

This clone has a handful of counts. The CDR3 spells CASSPLVGVNTEAFF. The DNA for the CDR3 is TGTGCCAGCTCACCCCTGGTGGGGGTGAACACTGAAGCTTTCTTT. The chain has TRBV18 and TRBJ1-1, with TRBD1 as a possible D gene (5 bases). The germline V and J ends were trimmed by 3 bases and 0 bases, with 11 bases remaining between them. CDR1 and CDR2 (germline): KGHSH, LQKENI. This CDR3 spans 15 amino acids.

This chain links TRBV6-6 with TRBJ1-2, with 8 bases that match TRBD1. The CDR3 spans 16 residues. The V gene end was trimmed by 0 bases and the J gene end by 4 bases; junction bases not matched to a gene: 7. CDR1 MNHNY and CDR2 SVGAGI come from the germline V gene (reference sequence). CDR3 sequence: CASSYSGRGQVYGYTF. DNA for the CDR3: TGTGCCAGCAGTTACTCTGGCCGGGGACAGGTCTATGGCTACACCTTC.

The chain recombines TRBV5-8 with TRBJ2-7; TRBD2 matches at 7 bases. Germline V gene data show CDR1 as SGHTS and CDR2 as YDEGEE. The CDR3 covers 14 residues. Losses at the gene ends were 4 bases for V and 8 bases for J; bases not matched to a gene: 12. The CDR3 DNA is TGTGCCAGCAGCCCGGGAGGATTGGGTCGGCAGCAGTACTTC. Translated, it gives CASSPGGLGRQQYF.

The chain has TRBV9 and TRBJ2-2, with D possibly being TRBD1 (7 bases). V was pared by 0 bases and J by 7 bases, with 13 bases between. The CDR3 sequence is 15 residues long. In germline, CDR1 is SGDLS, CDR2 YYNGEE. The CDR3 coding sequence is TGTGCCAGCAGCGTAGACCAGGGGGGCGTCGGGGAGCTGTTTTTT. Translating gives CASSVDQGGVGELFF.